This T cell receptor beta chain emerged from a study of human T cells and chemical hapten exposure. For the study at large: Patch tests put 0.01% DPC on the upper back, read at 6 days.

Time point defined: pre-sensitization, week 0. The treatment denotes: therapeutic diphenylcyclopropenone sensitization with weekly scalp DPC. Those who donated were patients with alopecia, 18 to 70 years of age, and suitable for DPC. This clonotype was detected only a few times. V was cut by 0 bases and J by 6 bases, with 8 bases left in between. CDR3 length equals 14 residues. The V gene's germline CDR1 is SGHVS and CDR2 FNYEAQ. TCRdb recomputed calls from the RACE reads with MiXCR, one row per CDR3 protein. The sample records tens of thousands of distinct CDR3 sequences, 12% to 15% being singletons. The clonotype originates from a woman aged 50 to 60 with alopecia areata. Some clones in this sample may be carry-over from other donors' samples. The input for sequencing was whole blood, taken in connection with sensitization to the hapten diphenylcyclopropenone (DPC). The rearrangement uses TRBV7-6 and TRBJ2-2; D not resolved. The CDR3 DNA is TGTGCCAGCAGCTTAGCCCTATTCTCCGGGGAGCTGTTTTTT. Protein: CASSLALFSGELFF. Supplemented by reference TRBV7-6 and TRBJ2-2, the full variable domain reads GAGVSQSPRYKVTKRGQDVALRCDPISGHVSLYWYRQALGQGPEFLTYFNYEAQQDKSGLPNDRFSAERPEGSISTLTIQRTEQRDSAMYRCASSLALFSGELFFGEGSRLTVL.